Listed here are 30 T cell receptor beta chains from one sample, sequenced in a study of monozygotic twins with inflammatory bowel disease. Following a re-call of the 5' RACE reads, TCRdb has one entry per CDR3 protein and lacks DNA. The sample's table shows approximately 330,000 distinct CDR3 sequences. Sequenced sample: blood. Source of these receptors: a human donor with ulcerative colitis or Crohn's disease, or a healthy co-twin of an affected twin (not recorded which).

The chain joins TRBV18 to TRBJ2-1. CDR1 and CDR2 from the germline V gene are KGHSH and LQKENI. The CDR3 spans 11 residues. The CDR3 is CASSPSTEQFF.

The V call is TRBV11-2, the J call TRBJ2-7; the TCRdb D gene call, TRBD1, has no DNA to confirm it. CDR1 and CDR2 (germline): SGHAT, FQNNGV. CDR3 size: 16 residues. This CDR3 is CASSLVGDRGFYEQYF.

This chain links TRBV7-3 with TRBJ2-1; the D gene TCRdb calls, TRBD1, cannot be checked with no DNA. CDR3 size: 17 residues. Germline V gives CDR1 SGHTA, CDR2 FQGTGA. This chain's CDR3 is CASSLTGTGIINNEQFF.

V and J are TRBV6-5 and TRBJ2-3; TCRdb's D call of TRBD2 is untestable without DNA. Germline CDR1 reads MNHEY; CDR2 reads SVGAGI. The CDR3 runs 15 residues. CDR3: CASSYGASGDYTQYF.

V and J are TRBV20-1 and TRBJ2-1; the TCRdb D gene call, TRBD2, has no DNA to confirm it. The CDR3 has 14 amino acids. Germline values: CDR1 DFQATT, CDR2 SNEGSKA (reference sequence). The CDR3 loop reads CSARTGLAGTEQFF.

V usage is TRBV29-1 and J usage is TRBJ2-7; no DNA is available, so the TRBD1 call from TCRdb remains unchecked. The V gene's germline CDR1 is SQVTM and CDR2 ANQGSEA. This CDR3 is 14 amino acids long. This CDR3 reads CSVVVDRGKGEQYF.

The genes are TRBV7-2 and TRBJ1-5. CDR1 SGHTA and CDR2 FQGNSA come from the germline V gene. The CDR3 extends over 12 amino acids. This CDR3 reads CASSFMNQPQHF.

The chain joins TRBV28 to TRBJ2-7. This CDR3 is built from 13 residues. The germline V gene encodes CDR1 MDHEN and CDR2 SYDVKM. The CDR3 reads CAYKGLNSYEQYF.

The gene calls are TRBV6-1 and TRBJ2-3. Germline lookup yields CDR1 MNHNS and CDR2 SASEGT. CDR3 size: 13 residues. The chain's CDR3 is CASRTTSTDTQYF.

This chain uses TRBV29-1 with TRBJ2-1; the D gene TCRdb calls, TRBD1, cannot be checked with no DNA. Germline V gene lookup returns CDR1 SQVTM and CDR2 ANQGSEA. The CDR3 is 17 amino acids. CDR3 sequence: CSVDRPTGIVSYNEQFF.

The J gene is TRBJ2-7, the V gene TRBV6-2 or TRBV6-3. The CDR3 has 15 amino acids. Germline CDR1 MNHEY, CDR2 SVGEGT. CDR3 sequence: CASSYSRQKLYEQYF.

The CDR3 loop reads CSALGEEVETQYF. The rearrangement joins TRBV20-1 to TRBJ2-5; TCRdb's D gene call, TRBD2, goes unchecked for lack of DNA. The CDR3 is made up of 13 amino acids. Germline CDR1 and CDR2: DFQATT and SNEGSKA (reference sequence).

This chain connects TRBV29-1 to TRBJ2-2. The CDR3 consists of 14 residues. Germline CDR1 reads SQVTM; CDR2 reads ANQGSEA. The CDR3 loop is CSVHGVANTGELFF.

This CDR3 is CASSEWTSGTYEQYF. This sequence joins TRBV5-1 and TRBJ2-7; TCRdb designates TRBD2, a call that cannot be tested without DNA. The CDR3 has 15 amino acids. CDR1 and CDR2 (germline): SGHRS, YFSETQ.

The chain joins TRBV19 to TRBJ2-1; no DNA is available, so the TRBD1 call from TCRdb remains unchecked. The CDR3 covers 14 residues. Germline CDR1 is LNHDA and CDR2 is SQIVND (reference sequence). CDR3 amino acids: CATTGQGISNEQFF.

The rearrangement uses TRBV12-3 or TRBV12-4 and TRBJ2-1; the TCRdb call, TRBD1, lacks DNA for checking. This CDR3 is 15 amino acids long. The CDR3 sequence: CASTLGTGGYNEQFF.

V usage is TRBV2 and J usage is TRBJ1-4. Germline CDR1 is SNHLY and CDR2 is FYNNEI. The CDR3 length is 11 residues. CDR3 in amino acids: CASSEGEKLFF.

The J gene is TRBJ2-3, the V gene TRBV5-1; the D gene TCRdb calls, TRBD2, cannot be checked with no DNA. CDR3 length: 14 residues. Germline V lookup: CDR1 SGHRS, CDR2 YFSETQ. The CDR3 loop is CASSLERATDTQYF.

V usage is TRBV15 and J usage is TRBJ2-3; absent DNA, TCRdb's TRBD1 call cannot be checked. The CDR3 extends over 14 amino acids. Germline V gene sequence: CDR1 LNHNV, CDR2 YYDKDF (reference sequence). CDR3 region: CATSLPGNTDTQYF.

The J gene is TRBJ2-7, the V gene TRBV5-1; TCRdb picks TRBD2, but there is no DNA to check that call. Germline V CDR1 and CDR2: SGHRS, YFSETQ. The CDR3 loop spans 15 amino acids. The CDR3 reads CASRFGTDSSYEQYF. Based on the CDR3 plus reference TRBV5-1 and TRBJ2-7, the full variable domain is KAGVTQTPRYLIKTRGQQVTLSCSPISGHRSVSWYQQTPGQGLQFLFEYFSETQRNKGNFPGRFSGRQFSNSRSEMNVSTLELGDSALYLCASRFGTDSSYEQYFGPGTRLTVT.

The chain links TRBV18 to TRBJ1-2. Germline CDR1 is KGHSH and CDR2 is LQKENI. This CDR3 has 13 residues. This chain's CDR3 is CASSSAGDYGYTF. Full variable domain (rest looked up from reference TRBV18 and TRBJ1-2): NAGVMQNPRHLVRRRGQEARLRCSPMKGHSHVYWYRQLPEEGLKFMVYLQKENIIDESGMPKERFSAEFPKEGPSILRIQQVVRGDSAAYFCASSSAGDYGYTFGSGTRLTVV.

V usage is TRBV29-1 and J usage is TRBJ2-7; TCRdb indicates TRBD2, and absent DNA this call remains unverified. This CDR3 has 15 amino acids. Germline V gene sequence: CDR1 SQVTM, CDR2 ANQGSEA. The CDR3 loop reads CSVEFTSGGTHEQYF.

The chain uses TRBV5-1 and TRBJ1-1; TCRdb proposes TRBD1, but this gene call is untestable without DNA. The CDR3 totals 16 residues. The V gene's germline CDR1 is SGHRS and CDR2 YFSETQ. This CDR3 is CASSPGGTTLGTEAFF.

The J gene is TRBJ2-3, the V gene TRBV5-1; TCRdb returns TRBD2, unconfirmable since there is no DNA. CDR3 length: 17 residues. Germline CDR1 reads SGHRS; CDR2 reads YFSETQ. The CDR3 is CASSLGLAGGSTDTQYF.

The J gene is TRBJ2-7, the V gene TRBV20-1; the D call of TRBD2 rests on TCRdb alone, since no DNA is present to check it. Germline loops: CDR1 DFQATT, CDR2 SNEGSKA (reference sequence). The CDR3 extends over 14 amino acids. CDR3 amino acids: CSARVGRDSYEQYF.

The chain uses TRBV20-1 and TRBJ1-5; TCRdb designates TRBD1, a call that cannot be tested without DNA. Germline CDR1 reads DFQATT; CDR2 reads SNEGSKA (reference sequence). The CDR3 is 13 residues long. The CDR3 loop reads CSARYPGNQPQHF.

The V call is TRBV5-1, the J call TRBJ1-1. Germline CDR1 reads SGHRS; CDR2 reads YFSETQ. The CDR3 is made up of 16 amino acids. The CDR3 sequence: CASSLDPGSLSTEAFF.

The rearrangement joins TRBV7-9 to TRBJ2-3; TCRdb's assignment of TRBD2 cannot be checked, as there is no DNA. Germline values: CDR1 SEHNR, CDR2 FQNEAQ (reference sequence). The CDR3 is made up of 17 amino acids. The CDR3: CASSLQLLAESTDTQYF. Using reference TRBV7-9 and TRBJ2-3 for the parts outside the CDR3, the full variable domain is DTGVSQNPRHKITKRGQNVTFRCDPISEHNRLYWYRQTLGQGPEFLTYFQNEAQLEKSRLLSDRFSAERPKGSFSTLEIQRTEQGDSAMYLCASSLQLLAESTDTQYFGPGTRLTVL.

The genes are TRBV5-1 and TRBJ2-2; TCRdb names TRBD1, which stays unverified in the absence of DNA. The CDR3 totals 14 residues. CDR1 and CDR2 (germline): SGHRS, YFSETQ. CDR3 protein: CASSWGQHAGELFF. Full variable domain (remainder filled in from reference TRBV5-1 and TRBJ2-2): KAGVTQTPRYLIKTRGQQVTLSCSPISGHRSVSWYQQTPGQGLQFLFEYFSETQRNKGNFPGRFSGRQFSNSRSEMNVSTLELGDSALYLCASSWGQHAGELFFGEGSRLTVL.

This chain links TRBV6-2 or TRBV6-3 with TRBJ2-7; without DNA, the TCRdb call of TRBD1 cannot be checked. The CDR3 sequence is 13 residues long. Germline loops: CDR1 MNHEY, CDR2 SVGEGT. CDR3 amino acids: CASRGQGGDEQYF.